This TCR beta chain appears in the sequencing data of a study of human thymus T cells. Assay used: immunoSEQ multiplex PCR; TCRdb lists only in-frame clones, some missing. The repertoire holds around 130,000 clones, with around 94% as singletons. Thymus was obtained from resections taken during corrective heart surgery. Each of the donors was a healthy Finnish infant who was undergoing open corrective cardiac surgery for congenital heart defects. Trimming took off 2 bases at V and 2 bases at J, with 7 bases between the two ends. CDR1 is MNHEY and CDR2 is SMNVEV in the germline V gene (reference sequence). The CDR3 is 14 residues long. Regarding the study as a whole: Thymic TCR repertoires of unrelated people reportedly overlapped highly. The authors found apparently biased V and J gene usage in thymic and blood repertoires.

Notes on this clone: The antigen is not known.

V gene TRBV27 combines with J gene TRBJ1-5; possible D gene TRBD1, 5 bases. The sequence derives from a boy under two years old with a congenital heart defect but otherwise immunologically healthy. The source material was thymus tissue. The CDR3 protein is CASSLQGGNQPQHF. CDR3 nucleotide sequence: TGTGCCAGCAGTTTACAAGGGGGCAATCAGCCCCAGCATTTT.